This T cell receptor (beta chain) was found in a study of control samples from healthy donors and cancer patients. Trimming left V 3 bases short and J 7 bases short, with 9 bases between. The CDR3 contains 12 residues. Profiled with immunoSEQ multiplex PCR; TCRdb holds only in-frame clones, not every one. In the table there are about 44,000 clones, around 87% of which are singletons. This receptor was identified in a woman aged 55-75 years with lung cancer. The sample comprised PBMCs. The chain uses TRBV12-3 or TRBV12-4 and TRBJ1-1; D ambiguous. The CDR3 coding sequence is TGTGCCAGCAGTTTTGCCGTGGTTGAAGCTTTCTTT. Translation gives CASSFAVVEAFF.